A selection of T cell receptor beta chains follows, all from one sample in a study of blood T cell repertoires in COVID-19. Clones were sequenced by immunoSEQ multiplex PCR, and TCRdb holds only the in-frame ones, with some missing. In the table there are more than 150,000 clones, 75% to 80% of which are singletons. Source material: peripheral blood. The receptors derive from a woman aged 70-85 years with acute or convalescent COVID-19. Both conserved end residues are part of each CDR3. The order of the fields is V gene, clone size, J gene, D gene, CDR3 length, CDR3 DNA, CDR3 protein. D genes are given only for firm matches. Size tells how often a clone was seen (once, few, many) or the class of an expanded clone, and some rows leave it out.

>TRBV19|-|TRBJ2-5|-|16
TGTGCCAGTAGTATTTCGGCCGGAGGAGAACAAGAGACCCAGTACTTC
CASSISAGGEQETQYF
>TRBV14|-|TRBJ2-3|-|14
TGTGCCAGCAGCCAAGAACTGCGCACAGATACGCAGTATTTT
CASSQELRTDTQYF
>TRBV7-6|-|TRBJ2-7|TRBD1|14
TGTGCCAGCAGCTTAGGGACAGGGGGCCACGAGCAGTACTTC
CASSLGTGGHEQYF
>TRBV29-1|-|TRBJ2-5|TRBD1|15
TGCAGCGTTGACCTCGGGACAGGGGGCATGGAGACCCAGTACTTC
CSVDLGTGGMETQYF
>TRBV29-1|-|TRBJ2-3|TRBD2|14
TGCAGCGTTGTATTTAGCGGGGAGGCAGATACGCAGTATTTT
CSVVFSGEADTQYF
>TRBV7-8|-|TRBJ2-7|TRBD1|16
TGTGCCAGCAGCCTCCGTAGGGACAGACGATTCTACGAGCAGTACTTC
CASSLRRDRRFYEQYF
>TRBV5-5|-|TRBJ2-3|TRBD2|16
TGTGCCAGCAGCTCTAGACTAGCGGATAGCACAGATACGCAGTATTTT
CASSSRLADSTDTQYF
>TRBV2|-|TRBJ1-4|-|16
TGTGCCAGCAGCGAGGGGGTCTCGCTATGGAATTTTAAACTGTTTTTT
CASSEGVSLWNFKLFF
>TRBV5-1|-|TRBJ2-2|-|16
TGCGCCAGCAGTCCCGCCCCAGGGACTAACACCGGGGAGCTGTTTTTT
CASSPAPGTNTGELFF
>TRBV7-8|few|TRBJ1-4|-|17
TGTGCCAGCAGCTTAGAAAATAGTGGCAGGGTGAGGGAAAAACTGTTTTTT
CASSLENSGRVREKLFF
>TRBV28|-|TRBJ2-5|TRBD1|15
TGTGCCAGCAGTACATTACAGGGGTTCCAAGAGACCCAGTACTTC
CASSTLQGFQETQYF